These 13 T cell receptor beta chains were all obtained from the same sample, sequenced in a study of CD8 T cells in ankylosing spondylitis. TCRdb re-analysed the 5' RACE reads in MiXCR, keeping a single row per CDR3 protein. The sample yields approximately 400,000 distinct CDR3 sequences, roughly 26% seen once. Study-wide points: For ankylosing spondylitis blood, a TCR beta motif of seven to nine highly homologous variants appeared characteristic.

No antigen has been assigned to these receptors. The sample comprised blood, either unsorted or a sorted T cell fraction (not recorded which). The receptors here all came from a male donor with ankylosing spondylitis.

V and J are TRBV15 and TRBJ2-1; a weak D match, TRBD2 (6 bases). Germline CDR1 and CDR2: LNHNV and YYDKDF (reference sequence). There are 14 residues in the CDR3. V lost 8 bases to trimming and J lost 0 bases, with 11 bases between them. The CDR3 loop is CATRRGSSYNEQFF. CDR3 nucleotides: TGTGCCACCCGTCGGGGGAGCTCCTACAATGAGCAGTTCTTC.

The chain uses TRBV7-2 and TRBJ2-3, with a weak D call TRBD1 (6 bases). Germline CDR1 and CDR2: SGHTA and FQGNSA. Trimming shortened V by 5 bases and J by 4 bases, and 16 bases separated the two germline ends. The CDR3 is made up of 15 amino acids. The CDR3 sequence is CASSLTGTQPDTQYF. DNA for the CDR3: TGTGCCAGCAGCCTTACCGGGACACAACCAGATACGCAGTATTTT.

This clonotype was recorded once. The chain couples TRBV12-3 or TRBV12-4 to TRBJ2-1, with D perhaps being TRBD1 or TRBD2 (6 bases each). V shed 2 bases and J shed 7 bases, with 9 bases lying between them. The length of the CDR3 is 13 residues. CDR3 nucleotide sequence: TGTGCCAGCAGTTTACGGGGGCTGAATGAGCAGTTCTTC. This sequence encodes CASSLRGLNEQFF.

This clonotype was counted between two and nine times. The genes are TRBV7-9 and TRBJ2-1, with 7 nucleotides matching TRBD1. The CDR3 extends over 15 amino acids. CDR1 SEHNR and CDR2 FQNEAQ come from the germline V gene (reference sequence). J gave up 3 bases and V 8 bases, and 10 bases lay outside the gene matches. The CDR3 spells CASHLRDRDYNEQFF. The DNA of the CDR3 is TGTGCCAGCCATCTCCGGGACAGAGACTACAATGAGCAGTTCTTC.

This clonotype was seen a handful of times. The chain uses TRBV4-1 and TRBJ2-1; 10 bases are a match to TRBD2. There are 17 residues in the CDR3. The trim removed 0 bases at V and 2 bases at J, leaving 4 bases unmatched. Germline V lookup: CDR1 MGHRA, CDR2 YSYEKL. This CDR3 is CASSQDPSGRPYNEQFF. The DNA for the CDR3 is TGCGCCAGCAGCCAAGATCCTAGCGGGAGACCCTACAATGAGCAGTTCTTC.

The rearrangement links TRBV10-3 to TRBJ1-6, with D tentatively TRBD1 (6 bases). Trimming left V 6 bases short and J 9 bases short, with 18 bases between. Germline V gene lookup returns CDR1 ENHRY and CDR2 SYGVKD. This CDR3 has 15 amino acids. The CDR3: CAISPGQGYGSPLHF. The CDR3 DNA is TGTGCCATCAGCCCGGGGCAGGGGTATGGTTCACCCCTCCACTTT.

The J gene is TRBJ2-1, the V gene TRBV29-1; possibly TRBD1 or TRBD2 for D (5 bases each). V lost 8 bases and J 2 bases, leaving 13 bases between the germline ends. This CDR3 is 13 amino acids long. The germline V gene has CDR1 SQVTM and CDR2 ANQGSEA. Written as DNA, the CDR3 is TGCAGCTCCGGGACCGCGACCTACAATGAGCAGTTCTTC. This encodes CSSGTATYNEQFF.

This clonotype was detected only a few times. The V call is TRBV5-1, the J call TRBJ1-1; maybe TRBD1 (6 bases). Germline CDR1 reads SGHRS; CDR2 reads YFSETQ. V shed 4 bases and J shed 0 bases, with 16 bases lying between them. The CDR3 length is 16 residues. The CDR3 nucleotides are TGCGCCAGCAGCCTCGGACAGACTTACATGAACACTGAAGCTTTCTTT. Translation gives CASSLGQTYMNTEAFF.

This rearrangement joins TRBV10-1 to TRBJ1-1; D ambiguous. Trimming cost V 4 bases and J 5 bases, with 23 bases left between them. Germline lookup yields CDR1 WNHNN and CDR2 SYGVQD (reference sequence). The CDR3 totals 17 residues. CDR3 sequence reads: CASSGSLLGRRDTEAFF. Here the CDR3 DNA reads TGCGCCAGCAGTGGGAGTCTTCTAGGACGGCGGGATACTGAAGCTTTCTTT.

This clonotype came up many times. The rearrangement links TRBV14 to TRBJ1-2, with TRBD1 matching over 8 bases. The CDR3 is 14 residues long. CDR1 SGHDN and CDR2 FVKESK come from the germline V gene. V shed 5 bases and J 6 bases; nucleotides not matched to a gene: 8. The CDR3 is CASSGGQGRDGYTF. The CDR3 DNA follows: TGTGCCAGCAGCGGAGGACAGGGAAGGGATGGCTACACCTTC.

This clonotype has a handful of counts. V usage is TRBV29-1 and J usage is TRBJ2-3; 7 nucleotides agree with TRBD1. Germline CDR1 SQVTM, CDR2 ANQGSEA. The CDR3 totals 12 residues. V lost 4 bases to trimming and J lost 4 bases; unmatched junction nucleotides: 2. The CDR3 here is CSVVQGSDTQYF. DNA for the CDR3: TGCAGCGTTGTACAGGGGTCAGATACGCAGTATTTT.

This clonotype was counted only a few times. V is TRBV14 and J is TRBJ1-1; unclear D gene. Germline V gene sequence: CDR1 SGHDN, CDR2 FVKESK. CDR3 length: 18 residues. The V and J ends lost 4 bases and 0 bases respectively, with 21 bases between them. The DNA for the CDR3 is TGTGCCAGCAGCCCAAAAGCCAAATTCAAGGGAGTGAACACTGAAGCTTTCTTT. Amino acids: CASSPKAKFKGVNTEAFF.

The chain employs TRBV27 and TRBJ2-1; D gene ambiguous. Germline CDR1 MNHEY, CDR2 SMNVEV (reference sequence). The ends were cut back, 0 bases at V and 6 bases at J, with 15 bases in the middle. The CDR3 spans 16 residues. The CDR3 protein is CASSLSGYYNSNEQFF. CDR3 coding DNA: TGTGCCAGCAGTTTATCGGGCTATTACAACTCCAATGAGCAGTTCTTC.